This T cell receptor (beta chain) was recovered during a study of CD4 and CD8 cells across lung adenocarcinoma regions. The CDR3 loop spans 12 amino acids. Germline trimming cut 6 bases from V and 9 bases from J; bases unmatched to any gene: 5. Germline V gene data show CDR1 as LGHNA and CDR2 as YNFKEQ. Using its own MiXCR run on the PCR reads, TCRdb lists one record per CDR3 protein. The sample contains about 12,000 distinct CDR3 sequences, roughly 56% of which appear only once. Localized lung adenocarcinoma, a non-small cell lung cancer, affected the donors. The TCR originated in a female donor with lung adenocarcinoma. The CD4 and CD8 labels of this study may be unreliable. J is TRBJ2-1 and V is TRBV4-2, with 7 bases aligning to TRBD1. Input material: CD8+ T cells from the margin of a lung tumor. The DNA of the CDR3 is TGTGCCAGCAGTCGGGACAGCACTGAGCAGTTCTTC. It codes for CASSRDSTEQFF.